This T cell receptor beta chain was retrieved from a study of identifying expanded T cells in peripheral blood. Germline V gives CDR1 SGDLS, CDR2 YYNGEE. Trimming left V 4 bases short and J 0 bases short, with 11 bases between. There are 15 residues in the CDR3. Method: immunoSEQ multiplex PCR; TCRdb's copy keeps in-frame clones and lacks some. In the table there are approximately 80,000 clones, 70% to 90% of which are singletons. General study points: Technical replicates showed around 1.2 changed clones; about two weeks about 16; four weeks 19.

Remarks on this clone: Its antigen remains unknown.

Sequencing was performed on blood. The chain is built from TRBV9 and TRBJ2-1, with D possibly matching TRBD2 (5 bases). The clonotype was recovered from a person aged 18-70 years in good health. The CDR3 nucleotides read TGTGCCAGCAGCACGGACTGGGGCTCCTACAATGAGCAGTTCTTC. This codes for CASSTDWGSYNEQFF.